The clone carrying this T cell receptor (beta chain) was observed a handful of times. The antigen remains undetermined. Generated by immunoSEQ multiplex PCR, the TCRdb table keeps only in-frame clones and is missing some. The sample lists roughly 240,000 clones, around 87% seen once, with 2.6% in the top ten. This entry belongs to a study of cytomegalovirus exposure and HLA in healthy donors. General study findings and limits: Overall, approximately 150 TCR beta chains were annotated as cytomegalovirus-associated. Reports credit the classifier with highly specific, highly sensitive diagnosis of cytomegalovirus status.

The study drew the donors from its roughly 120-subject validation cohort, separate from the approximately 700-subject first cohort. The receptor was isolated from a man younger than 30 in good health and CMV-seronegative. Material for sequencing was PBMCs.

The CDR3: CASSAGLAGGPSYNEQFF. CDR3 sequence (DNA): TGTGCCAGCAGCGCGGGACTAGCGGGGGGCCCATCCTACAATGAGCAGTTCTTC. The genes are TRBV9 and TRBJ2-1; 15 bases are a match to TRBD2. The CDR3 is 18 residues long. The germline CDR1 and CDR2 sequences are SGDLS and YYNGEE. Trimming took 3 bases from V and 1 from J; bases not matched to a gene: 5.